The rows below give T cell receptor beta chains drawn from one sample of a study of blood T cell repertoires in COVID-19. Produced via immunoSEQ multiplex PCR; TCRdb's table is partial and in-frame only. The repertoire consists of around 200,000 clones, with roughly 86% occurring once and the leading ten covering roughly 5.9%. Sequencing was carried out using PBMCs or T cells enriched from blood (not recorded which). Every receptor here comes from a man between 35 and 55 years old with acute COVID-19. The CDR3 runs from the conserved cysteine through the conserved F or W.

cdr3_aa	v_call
CASSSRTGNYEQYF	TRBV27
CASSQPEEGLMGYTF	TRBV13
CASRKITGLDTEAFF	TRBV9
CASSLAGGFIEQYF	TRBV28
CASKLRDRGQQPQHF	TRBV28
CASSYQGQETQYF	TRBV12-3/TRBV12-4
CASSQESRQLSGNTIYF	TRBV14
CASSQGGASGRIGELFF	TRBV9
CASREGLAADTQYF	TRBV27
CASSSDRIEAFF	TRBV5-4
CASSPGTPSGVTETQYF	TRBV7-9
CASSLGWGSLNTEAFF	TRBV7-9
CASSVRDLDTEAFF	TRBV18
CASSYPGEAQPQHF	TRBV28
CASSFSGPSRTSPYEQYF	TRBV7-2
CASSQEVREYEQYF	TRBV4-2
CASSPGGGIQYF	TRBV7-9
CASSLSLVASRASGANVLTF	TRBV5-4
CASSDGQDGAKLFF	TRBV2
CASSFEPLAGGFEQFF	TRBV27
CATSDLAPLASQETQYF	TRBV24-1
CASSVSGGSYEQYF	TRBV11-2
CASSLLPGTDTQYF	TRBV27
CASSSGDNEQFF	TRBV6-5
CASSSRTSDHNEQFF	TRBV9
CASSGIRGQHEQYF	TRBV9